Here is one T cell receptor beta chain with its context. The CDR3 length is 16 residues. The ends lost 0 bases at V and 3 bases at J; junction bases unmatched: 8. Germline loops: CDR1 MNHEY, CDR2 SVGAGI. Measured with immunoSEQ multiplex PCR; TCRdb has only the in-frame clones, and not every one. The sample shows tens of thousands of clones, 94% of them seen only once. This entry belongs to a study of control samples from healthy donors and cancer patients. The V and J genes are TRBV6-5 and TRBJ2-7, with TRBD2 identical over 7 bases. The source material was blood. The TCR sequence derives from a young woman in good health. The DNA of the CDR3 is TGTGCCAGCAGTTACTCGCTAGCGGCAAACTTCTACGAGCAGTACTTC. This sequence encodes CASSYSLAANFYEQYF.